This paragraph reports one T cell receptor (beta chain). What antigen it recognizes has not been identified. No much larger clone exists at a distance of one base, and base qualities are not known. In total, over 600 healthy bone marrow donors made up the cohort. At the time of sampling, every cohort member was nominally healthy, though immune exposures that went unrecorded were likely present. The donor tested CMV seropositive, placing the donor among the approximately 290 seropositive members of the cohort. A peripheral blood sample was collected from each donor, and TCR beta sequencing was performed on peripheral blood mononuclear cells. Genomic DNA extraction from the blood cell samples was performed with the Qiagen DNeasy Blood Extraction Kit. Library creation used the immunoSEQ multiplex PCR assay. For the multiplex PCR, a mixture combining 60 forward primers for TCR Vbeta segments and 13 reverse primers for TCR Jbeta segments was used. Amplification of the CDR3 region of rearranged TCR beta genes was performed with a multiplex PCR assay on genomic DNA. On the Illumina HiSeq System, the amplified TCR beta libraries were sequenced as 87-base-pair reads. For the original study's pipeline: In a later analysis, approximately 74 million unique TCR beta chains were counted across the approximately 620 repertoires, and roughly 11 million of these chains were shared by at least two donors. To remove PCR and sequencing errors, raw reads were error-corrected and collapsed into unique sequences using a nearest-neighbor algorithm that merged closely related sequences. CDR3 sequences were aligned to IMGT reference sequences to assign V, D and J gene segments. For a sequence to be retained, a match of at least six nucleotides to both a V gene segment and a J gene segment was required. Rearrangements were classified as productive when the CDR3 lacked stop codons and remained in frame with V and J, and all other rearrangements were classified as non-productive. Following IMGT convention, CDR3 was defined as the stretch from the second conserved V-encoded cysteine to the conserved J-encoded phenylalanine. The earlier analysis of more than 450 of the donors excluded sequences that lacked an unambiguous match to a single V gene segment. In an earlier analysis of some 590 of the donors, V segments were called functional above 56.7% productive rearrangements and were called segregating when the between-donor standard deviation exceeded 5%. A statistical classification framework was built to diagnose cytomegalovirus status from the catalog of TCR beta chain sequences. A later analysis assigned V and J genes by comparing TCR nucleotide sequences with IMGT/GENE-DB human TR gene sequences. The TCRdist pipeline was used in a later analysis to assign CDR3 sequences and most-parsimonious VDJ recombination scenarios. In a later analysis, each TCR beta chain was defined by its CDR3 amino acid sequence together with its V-gene family, and reads without a unique V-gene family were excluded. A later analysis removed 500 to 650 highly shared, low-generation-probability nucleotide sequences to deal with suspected cross-contamination and a sequencing artifact. In a later analysis, a clonal expansion index was calculated for each public chain from normalized within-repertoire ranks of inferred template counts. A later analysis computed generation probabilities with a VDJ recombination model fitted to out-of-frame rearrangements, and checked the results against IGoR. Hypergeometric tests were used in a later analysis to score TCR-TCR, TCR-HLA and TCR-CMV co-occurrence, with a repertoire-size bias correction applied to the TCR pairs. A later analysis estimated false discovery rates by permuting HLA or CMV assignments 20 times. In a later analysis, co-occurring TCRs were grouped using DBSCAN, and TCRdist sequence similarity was added for clustering within HLA-allele-positive subsets. Co-occurrence clustering excluded repertoires with fewer than 30,000 or more than 120,000 public chains, plus five with anomalous nucleotide sharing. The source is immuneACCESS, and TCRdb retained only in-frame sequences with V and J called. Part of the clones is not carried over; for the studies checked, unresolved V genes explain less than half of this, and the remainder is unexplained. From that table come the V and J calls and clone size; the DNA was used to work out D and trimming. The sample contains roughly 49,000 clones, roughly 76% of them found a single time. Of the sample, 2.5% to 3% falls within the top ten clones.

CDR1 LNHDA and CDR2 SQIVND are derived from the germline V gene (reference sequence). From the cysteine through the phenylalanine, the CDR3 covers 19 amino acids. Only the CDR3 portion is preserved as DNA: 57 bases, with reading frame beginning at the first base. This entry is derived from a study of cytomegalovirus exposure and HLA in healthy donors (dated by TCRdb to the late 2010s). As for the study more broadly: An earlier analysis of several hundred of the donors reported 250 to 300 Gb of sequence data and more than 90 million unique TCR beta sequences from some 180 million T cells. An early release that covered 500 to 800 HLA-typed donors contained 250 to 350 gigabases of sequencing data and tens of millions of unique TCR sequences. Of the roughly 400 genotyped donors, over 70% fell in the genetic ancestry cluster associated with self-reported Caucasian donors. The study aimed to test whether cataloging public T cell receptors could reveal signatures of past pathogen exposure. The T cell repertoires of several hundred subjects were profiled by immunosequencing and related to cytomegalovirus serostatus. A separate validation cohort of 90 to 150 different subjects was used in addition to the approximately 700-subject first cohort. High-throughput TCR immunosequencing, statistical association of individual TCRs with disease status, and machine learning were combined to predict cytomegalovirus infection status. A later analysis re-analyzed previously published TCR beta repertoires from approximately 700 donors and added high-resolution HLA genotyping to study TCR occurrence patterns. In the later analysis, no new phenotypic data were used to find candidate immune exposures; instead, reliance was placed on TCR beta sequences and their occurrence across donors. An earlier analysis of approximately 630 of the donors applied high-throughput TCR beta sequencing to assess whether each TCR beta V gene segment acted as functional or pseudogenic. Donor age, sex, ethnicity and CMV serostatus were collected together with the repertoire data. A later genetic analysis used genome-wide SNP genotypes for 398 of the 666 donors, treating that subset as a discovery cohort. Every repertoire in the discovery cohort had been generated on one and the same sequencing platform. Both class I and class II loci were covered by HLA typing, at four-digit resolution. Typing coverage varied by locus: about 620-630 donors for A, B, C, DRB1 and DQB1; around 560 for DQA1; more than 600 for DPA1; some 470 for DPB1. A few DR-DQ haplotypes were handled as single units for association and clustering because linkage in the cohort was strong. Across around 400 genotyped donors of the cohort, an average of about 240,000 unique TCR beta nucleotide sequences per donor were sequenced, and roughly 18% of those sequences were non-productive.

What the study reported, not specific to this receptor: In a later genetic analysis, fewer N-insertions in productive TCRs were reported among donors in an Asian-associated ancestry cluster than the roughly 640-donor mean. V-gene and J-gene trimming of TCR beta chains was associated with a missense DCLRE1C variant in a later genetic analysis, and the association was replicated in an independent cohort. In both the original and validation cohorts, the classifier was reported to diagnose cytomegalovirus status with high specificity and sensitivity. A later analysis found that HLA-associated TCR beta chains were more clonally expanded and had lower generation probabilities than equally common non-associated chains. A few of the identified cytomegalovirus-associated TCR beta chains were confirmed in vitro to be specific for cytomegalovirus antigens. The study listed over 150 TCR beta chains as associated with cytomegalovirus. Because counts were too low, under 20 rarely observed V segments, including chromosome 9 orphons, were left out of the earlier analysis of 500 to 650 of the donors. In an earlier analysis of under 600 of the donors, most TCR beta V segments were observed in productive rearrangements about 87% or about 30% of the time, broadly matching IMGT annotations. For the cohort, immune exposure information was limited to CMV serostatus. Some IMGT-functional V segments, including TRBV6-2 and TRBV6-3, could not be distinguished by the 87-base-pair reads and were therefore excluded. Correlated functional status among segregating V segments might reflect linkage disequilibrium, but an unknown experimental factor could not be ruled out. A further reported finding was that TCR beta sequences accurately predicted the HLA-A and HLA-B alleles for most subjects in the first cohort. A later analysis associated 15,000 or so TCR beta sequences with specific HLA alleles at a false discovery rate of 0.05. Most TCR sequences were observed very rarely across donors, whereas some public TCRs were present in many individuals. When HLA alleles, especially DR and DQ, strongly co-occurred, attributing TCR associations to individual alleles was difficult. Because some donors lacked HLA typing at each locus, the association tests relied only on the typed subset. A cluster of highly shared sequence variants was judged likely to be a technical artifact of the sequencing pipeline. Most CMV-associated TCR beta chains appeared to be HLA-restricted in a later analysis, and the HLA associations seemed to be driven largely by CMV exposure. Roughly uniform sequencing depth across donors was assumed in presence/absence analyses, although this assumption may not hold. The cohort was sequenced for TCR beta chains only, and without alpha or paired-chain data the features that could be detected were limited. The authors suggested that the approach could potentially be generalized to other disease states and immunological phenotypes. In a later analysis, the rate of TCR association differed among HLA loci, with DRB1 alleles having the most associated TCRs and HLA-C alleles having the fewest. A later analysis reported that several top co-occurrence clusters appeared linked to parvovirus B19, influenza, CMV and Epstein-Barr virus.

The specimen sequenced was PBMCs. This receptor was taken from a woman aged 40 to 55 in good health and CMV-seropositive. The rearranged segments are TRBV19 and TRBJ1-5, with TRBD1 perhaps the D gene, on 6 matching bases. CDR3 reads: CAGGMGAAIMFCEYQPQHF. The sequenced DNA is TGTGCTGGGGGCATGGGGGCCGCTATAATGTTTTGTGAGTATCAGCCCCAGCATTTT.